The entry below describes one T cell receptor (beta chain). The CDR3 totals 14 residues. J gave up 1 base and V 7 bases, and 5 bases lay outside the gene matches. Germline CDR1 MDHEN, CDR2 SYDVKM. This sample was taken from a study of cytomegalovirus exposure and HLA in healthy donors. The primer mix had 60 Vbeta and 13 Jbeta primers. The repertoire was sequenced with immunoSEQ multiplex PCR; TCRdb's copy has only in-frame clones and lacks some. The data hold 110,000 to 150,000 clones, with approximately 79% observed a single time. J is TRBJ2-7 and V is TRBV28, with 9 bases that match TRBD1. Source material: PBMCs. This TCR came from a man younger than 35 in good health and CMV-seropositive. CDR3 loop: CASNQGQGSYEQYF. In nucleotides, the CDR3 is TGTGCCAGCAATCAGGGACAGGGATCCTACGAGCAGTACTTC. The full variable domain, in which reference TRBV28 and TRBJ2-7 provide the parts outside the CDR3, is DVKVTQSSRYLVKRTGEKVFLECVQDMDHENMFWYRQDPGLGLRLIYFSYDVKMKEKGDIPEGYSVSREKKERFSLILESASTNQTSMYLCASNQGQGSYEQYFGPGTRLTVT.